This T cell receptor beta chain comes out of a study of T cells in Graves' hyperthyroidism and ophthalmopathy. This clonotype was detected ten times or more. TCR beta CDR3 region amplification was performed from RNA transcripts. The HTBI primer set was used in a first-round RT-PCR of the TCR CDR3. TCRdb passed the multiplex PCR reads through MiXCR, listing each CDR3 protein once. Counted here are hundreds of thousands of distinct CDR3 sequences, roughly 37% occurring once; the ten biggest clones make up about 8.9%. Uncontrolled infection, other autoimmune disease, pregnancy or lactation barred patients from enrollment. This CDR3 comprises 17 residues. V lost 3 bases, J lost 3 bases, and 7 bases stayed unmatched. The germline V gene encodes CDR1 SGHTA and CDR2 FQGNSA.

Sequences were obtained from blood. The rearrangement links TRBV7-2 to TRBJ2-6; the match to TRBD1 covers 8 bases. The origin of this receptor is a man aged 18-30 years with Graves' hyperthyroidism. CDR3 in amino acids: CASSFPSGGSGANVLTF. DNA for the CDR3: TGTGCCAGCAGCTTCCCCTCAGGGGGCAGTGGGGCCAACGTCCTGACTTTC.